This is a list of T cell receptor beta chains from one sample in a study of cytomegalovirus exposure and HLA in healthy donors. Sequencing used immunoSEQ multiplex PCR; TCRdb keeps in-frame clones, though not all of them. The profile covers 110,000 or so clones, with about 91% appearing a single time and 1.5% to 2% taken by the ten largest. The specimen was PBMCs. The receptors come from a man between 18 and 29 years old in good health and CMV-seronegative. The CDR3 runs from the conserved cysteine through the conserved F or W. The D gene is left open where the match is weak. Size is omitted from some rows. Given values are once, few, many or a class for expanded clones.

size | J | V | D | CDR3 | DNA
NA | TRBJ2-1 | TRBV9 | TRBD2 | CASSEEEGKGLAYNEQFF | TGTGCCAGCAGCGAGGAGGAGGGGAAGGGACTAGCCTACAATGAGCAGTTCTTC
NA | TRBJ1-5 | TRBV18 | NA | CASSPPGTLNQPQHF | TGTGCCAGCTCCCCCCCGGGGACACTGAATCAGCCCCAGCATTTT
NA | TRBJ2-5 | TRBV19 | NA | CASSIAGGDETQYF | TGTGCCAGTAGTATAGCGGGGGGCGATGAGACCCAGTACTTC
few | TRBJ1-5 | TRBV19 | NA | CASSMIVDNNQPQHF | TGTGCCAGTAGTATGATCGTGGACAACAATCAGCCCCAGCATTTT
NA | TRBJ2-7 | TRBV7-9 | NA | CASSKSSYEQYF | TGTGCCAGCAGCAAGAGCTCCTACGAGCAGTACTTC
NA | TRBJ2-7 | TRBV28 | TRBD1 | CASSFLRQGVYEQYF | TGTGCCAGCAGTTTCCTTCGACAGGGGGTCTACGAGCAGTACTTC
few | TRBJ1-5 | TRBV2 | NA | CASSEAGGQPQHF | TGTGCCAGCAGTGAGGCGGGGGGTCAGCCCCAGCATTTT
once | TRBJ2-1 | TRBV11-3 | TRBD2 | CASSLDTSGRGPEQFF | TGTGCCAGCAGCTTAGATACTAGCGGGAGGGGACCTGAGCAGTTCTTC
NA | TRBJ1-1 | TRBV6-6 | TRBD1 | CASRNDRDTEAFF | TGTGCCAGCAGAAACGACAGGGACACTGAAGCTTTCTTT
NA | TRBJ2-7 | TRBV5-1 | NA | CASSLQGLAYEQYF | TGCGCCAGCAGCTTGCAGGGATTGGCTTACGAGCAGTACTTC
NA | TRBJ2-1 | TRBV6-6 | TRBD2 | CASSSSGNSYNEQFF | TGTGCCAGCAGTAGTAGCGGGAACTCCTACAATGAGCAGTTCTTC
once | TRBJ2-7 | TRBV7-9 | NA | CASSATGLFGEQYF | TGTGCCAGCAGCGCTACAGGGTTGTTTGGCGAGCAGTACTTC
NA | TRBJ2-7 | TRBV7-6 | TRBD2 | CASSPRGEALYEQYF | TGTGCCAGCAGCCCACGGGGGGAGGCCCTCTACGAGCAGTACTTC
NA | TRBJ1-1 | TRBV6-6 | NA | CASKRSGTSNTEAFF | TGTGCCAGCAAGCGTTCGGGGACATCGAACACTGAAGCTTTCTTT
NA | TRBJ2-7 | TRBV5-1 | TRBD2 | CASSVTSGIYSDYEQYF | TGCGCCAGCAGCGTGACTAGCGGGATCTACTCAGACTACGAGCAGTACTTC
few | TRBJ1-2 | TRBV2 | NA | CASSPSTQGTGYTF | TGTGCCAGCAGTCCCTCTACACAGGGAACTGGCTACACCTTC
NA | TRBJ2-1 | TRBV11-2 | NA | CASSFFGHNEQFF | TGTGCCAGCAGCTTTTTTGGCCACAATGAGCAGTTCTTC
NA | TRBJ2-7 | TRBV6-1 | NA | CASRDRLPSYEQYF | TGTGCCAGCAGAGACAGGCTACCCTCCTACGAGCAGTACTTC
NA | TRBJ1-2 | TRBV2 | TRBD1 | CASRSSGTGVYGYTF | TGTGCCAGCAGGTCCTCCGGGACAGGGGTTTATGGCTACACCTTC
NA | TRBJ1-6 | TRBV9 | NA | CASSAQSASGSPLHF | TGTGCCAGCAGCGCTCAGTCTGCATCGGGTTCACCCCTCCACTTT
once | TRBJ2-5 | TRBV5-6 | NA | CASSQTGYRETQYF | TGTGCCAGCAGCCAAACAGGGTACCGAGAGACCCAGTACTTC
NA | TRBJ2-5 | TRBV27 | TRBD2 | CASSLSGGGWETQYF | TGTGCCAGCAGTTTATCTGGGGGGGGTTGGGAGACCCAGTACTTC
NA | TRBJ1-3 | TRBV6-5 | NA | CASSIRPTSGNTIYF | TGTGCCAGCAGCATACGTCCGACTTCTGGAAACACCATATATTTT
NA | TRBJ2-7 | TRBV5-6 | NA | CASSLGAGYEQYF | TGTGCCAGCAGCTTGGGGGCAGGGTACGAGCAGTACTTC
NA | TRBJ2-1 | TRBV28 | TRBD1 | CASSTGTALNEQFF | TGTGCCAGCAGTACCGGGACAGCACTAAATGAGCAGTTCTTC
NA | TRBJ2-1 | TRBV2 | TRBD1 | CASSRQGDQQFF | TGTGCCAGCAGTAGACAGGGGGACCAGCAGTTCTTC